The TCR beta chain described here comes from a study of blood T cell repertoires in COVID-19. Study summary: The samples span acute and convalescent COVID-19 from the United States, Italy and Spain. PBMCs, B-cell-depleted T cells, or T cells provided the cDNA or gDNA that made up the material.

Germline-derived CDR1 and CDR2 are SGHAT and FQNNGV. The germline V and J ends were trimmed by 8 bases and 6 bases, with 17 bases remaining between them. The CDR3 is 14 amino acids. Assay used: immunoSEQ multiplex PCR; TCRdb lists only in-frame clones, some missing. The table shows about 180,000 clones, with approximately 80% occurring only once. V gene TRBV11-2 combines with J gene TRBJ2-1, with D perhaps matching TRBD1 (5 bases). The TCR comes from a human donor in a cohort sampled during active COVID-19. The sample consisted of peripheral blood. The CDR3 here is CASGNLGQINEQFF. CDR3 coding DNA: TGTGCCAGCGGAAACTTGGGGCAAATCAATGAGCAGTTCTTC.